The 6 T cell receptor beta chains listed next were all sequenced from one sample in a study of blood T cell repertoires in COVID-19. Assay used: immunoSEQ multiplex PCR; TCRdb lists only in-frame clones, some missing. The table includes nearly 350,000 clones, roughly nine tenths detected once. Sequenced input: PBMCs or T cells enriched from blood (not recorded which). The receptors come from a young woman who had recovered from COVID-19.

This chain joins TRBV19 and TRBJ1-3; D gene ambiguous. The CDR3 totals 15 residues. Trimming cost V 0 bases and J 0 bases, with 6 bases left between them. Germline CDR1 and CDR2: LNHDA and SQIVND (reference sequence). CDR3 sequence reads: CASSIDRSSGNTIYF. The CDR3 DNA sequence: TGTGCCAGTAGTATAGATCGGAGCTCTGGAAACACCATATATTTT.

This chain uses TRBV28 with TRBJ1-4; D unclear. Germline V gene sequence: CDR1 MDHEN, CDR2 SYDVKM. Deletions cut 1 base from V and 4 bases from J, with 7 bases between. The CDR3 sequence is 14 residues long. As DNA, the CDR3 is TGTGCCAGCAGTTTATATCGGGGTAATGAAAAACTGTTTTTT. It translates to CASSLYRGNEKLFF. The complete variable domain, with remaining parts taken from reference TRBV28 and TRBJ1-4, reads DVKVTQSSRYLVKRTGEKVFLECVQDMDHENMFWYRQDPGLGLRLIYFSYDVKMKEKGDIPEGYSVSREKKERFSLILESASTNQTSMYLCASSLYRGNEKLFFGSGTQLSVL.

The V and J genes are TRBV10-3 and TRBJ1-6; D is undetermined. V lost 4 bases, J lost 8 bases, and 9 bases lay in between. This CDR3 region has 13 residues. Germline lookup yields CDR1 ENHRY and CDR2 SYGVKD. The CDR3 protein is CAISGRPDSPLHF. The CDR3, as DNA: TGTGCCATCAGTGGCCGCCCGGATTCACCCCTCCACTTT.

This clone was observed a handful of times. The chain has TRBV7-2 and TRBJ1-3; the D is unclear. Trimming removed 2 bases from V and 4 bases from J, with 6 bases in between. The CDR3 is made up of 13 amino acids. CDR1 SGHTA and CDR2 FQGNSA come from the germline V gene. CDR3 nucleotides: TGTGCCAGCAGCTTAACACCCGGAAACACCATATATTTT. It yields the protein CASSLTPGNTIYF.

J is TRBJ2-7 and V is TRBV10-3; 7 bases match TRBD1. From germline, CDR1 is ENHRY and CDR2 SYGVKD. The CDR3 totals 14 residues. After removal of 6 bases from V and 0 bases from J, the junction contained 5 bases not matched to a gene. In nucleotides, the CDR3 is TGTGCCATCAGGCAGGACAGGAGCTCCTACGAGCAGTACTTC. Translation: CAIRQDRSSYEQYF.

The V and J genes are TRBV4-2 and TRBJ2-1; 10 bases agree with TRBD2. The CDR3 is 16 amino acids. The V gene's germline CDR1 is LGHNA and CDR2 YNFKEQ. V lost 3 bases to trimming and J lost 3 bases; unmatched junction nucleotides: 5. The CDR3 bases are TGTGCCAGCAGCCATCACCTAGCGGGGGACTACAATGAGCAGTTCTTC. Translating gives CASSHHLAGDYNEQFF.